Each of the 10 T cell receptor beta chains below was sequenced from the same sample in a study of PD-1 blockade in classical Hodgkin lymphoma. Patients all relapsed after autologous stem cell transplantation, and there was variation in brentuximab vedotin exposure. The protocol was immunoSEQ multiplex PCR, while the TCRdb copy is restricted to in-frame clones and leaves out a portion. Of tens of thousands of clones in the sample, approximately 92% are singletons; the top ten hold about 10%. The source was peripheral blood mononuclear cells (PBMCs), collected before the second cycle of nivolumab. These receptors all stem from a human donor with classical Hodgkin lymphoma.

V and J are TRBV7-2 and TRBJ1-5; D ambiguous. Germline CDR1 SGHTA, CDR2 FQGNSA. This CDR3 is 12 amino acids long. The ends were cut back, 3 bases at V and 3 bases at J, with 3 bases in the middle. The CDR3 protein is CASSFPNQPQHF. The CDR3 nucleotides read TGTGCCAGCAGCTTTCCCAATCAGCCCCAGCATTTT. The full variable domain, completed using reference TRBV7-2 and TRBJ1-5, is GAGVSQSPSNKVTEKGKDVELRCDPISGHTALYWYRQSLGQGLEFLIYFQGNSAPDKSGLPSDRFSAERTGGSVSTLTIQRTQQEDSAVYLCASSFPNQPQHFGDGTRLSIL.

Here the CDR3 DNA reads TGTGCCAGCAGCTTGGGGACAGGGGACGGGGAGCTGTTTTTT. This codes for CASSLGTGDGELFF. The chain uses TRBV5-4 and TRBJ2-2; TRBD1 aligns across 9 bases. The V gene end was trimmed by 0 bases and the J gene end by 7 bases; junction bases not matched to a gene: 1. The CDR3 has 14 amino acids. CDR1 SGHNT and CDR2 YYREEE come from the germline V gene (reference sequence).

V and J are TRBV2 and TRBJ2-2; D could derive from TRBD1 or TRBD2 (5 bases each). This CDR3 has 12 amino acids. Germline values: CDR1 SNHLY, CDR2 FYNNEI. V was shortened by 9 bases and J by 4 bases, with 9 bases between the two germline ends. In DNA, the CDR3 is TGTGCCAGGGGGACCCCCACCGGGGAGCTGTTTTTT. This codes for CARGTPTGELFF.

This clone was picked up one time. The J gene is TRBJ2-4, the V gene TRBV2; no reliable D call. This CDR3 region has 13 residues. V lost 7 bases and J lost 6, with 13 bases in between. Germline CDR1 is SNHLY and CDR2 is FYNNEI. The CDR3 nucleotides are TGTGCCAGCAAATGGCCATCCGTAAACATTCAGTACTTC. Amino acids: CASKWPSVNIQYF.

The chain couples TRBV11-2 to TRBJ2-7; D gene unclear. The CDR3 spans 13 residues. Germline-derived CDR1 and CDR2 are SGHAT and FQNNGV. V lost 3 bases to trimming and J lost 4 bases, with 10 bases between them. DNA for the CDR3: TGTGCCAGCAGCTTTCAGCGCGATTACGAGCAGTACTTC. Translating gives CASSFQRDYEQYF.

The rearrangement joins TRBV27 to TRBJ2-7; D may be TRBD1 or TRBD2 (6 bases each). The CDR3 is 14 amino acids. V was trimmed by 2 bases and J by 3 bases, leaving 11 bases between them. CDR1 is MNHEY and CDR2 is SMNVEV in the germline V gene (reference sequence). CDR3 sequence: CASSLSRGGYEQYF. The CDR3 nucleotides are TGTGCCAGCAGTTTAAGCAGGGGAGGCTACGAGCAGTACTTC.

The chain is built from TRBV2 and TRBJ1-2; D ambiguous. The CDR3 contains 13 residues. Germline CDR1 is SNHLY and CDR2 is FYNNEI. The V and J ends lost 7 bases and 2 bases respectively, with 11 bases between them. The CDR3 protein is CASTTLDNYGYTF. The CDR3 DNA follows: TGTGCCAGCACAACCCTGGACAACTATGGCTACACCTTC.

The chain couples TRBV7-9 to TRBJ1-1; no definite D call. The CDR3 is 17 residues long. Per germline, CDR1 SEHNR and CDR2 FQNEAQ (reference sequence). Between the trimmed V and J ends, which lost 5 bases and 0 bases, there was a span of 19 bases. The CDR3 sequence: CASSPGHLEGMNTEAFF. DNA for the CDR3: TGTGCCAGCAGCCCTGGGCACCTCGAGGGCATGAACACTGAAGCTTTCTTT.

The V and J genes are TRBV4-1 and TRBJ2-2; the D gene could be TRBD1 or TRBD2 (5 bases each). Germline CDR1 is MGHRA and CDR2 is YSYEKL. V dropped 6 bases and J dropped 2 bases, with 16 bases sitting between them. The CDR3 runs to 16 residues. The CDR3 DNA reads as TGCGCCAGCAGGCGTTCCGGGACGGCCAACACCGGGGAGCTGTTTTTT. It encodes CASRRSGTANTGELFF.

The V gene is TRBV28, the J gene TRBJ1-5; D call uncertain. This CDR3 spans 15 amino acids. Trimming cost V 3 bases and J 3 bases, with 12 bases left between them. Germline CDR1 reads MDHEN; CDR2 reads SYDVKM. CDR3 in DNA: TGTGCCAGCAGTTTGGGATCCCGCGACAATCAGCCCCAGCATTTT. Encoded protein: CASSLGSRDNQPQHF.